The 27 T cell receptor beta chains reported below all come from one sample, sequenced in a study of blood T cells in healthy people across ages. Through a sample-barcoded 5' primer and a J-beta primer mix, a second PCR was run for about 6 to 11 cycles. In TCRdb, the 5' RACE reads were re-called with MiXCR into one record per CDR3 protein. The table records around 1,500,000 distinct CDR3 sequences, over 25% of them present only once. Sequences were obtained from blood. The receptors here all came from a woman under 40 in good health.

This clonotype was found many times. The chain combines TRBV28 with TRBJ2-7; D tentatively reads TRBD1 or TRBD2 (6 bases each). The germline V and J ends were trimmed by 3 bases and 4 bases, with 10 bases remaining between them. Germline lookup yields CDR1 MDHEN and CDR2 SYDVKM. The CDR3 spans 13 residues. This CDR3 reads CASSFGGRYEQYF. DNA for the CDR3: TGTGCCAGCAGTTTCGGGGGCCGGTACGAGCAGTACTTC.

This clonotype was seen repeatedly, ten times or more. The genes are TRBV20-1 and TRBJ2-7; D call uncertain. Per the germline V gene, CDR1 is DFQATT and CDR2 is SNEGSKA (reference sequence). V was shortened by 3 bases and J by 3 bases, with 12 bases between the two germline ends. This CDR3 is 13 amino acids long. CDR3 protein: CSARIPGVYEQYF. DNA for the CDR3: TGCAGTGCTAGGATACCAGGAGTCTACGAGCAGTACTTC.

Of note for this clonotype: The junction and the germline gene differ at one end; a read error may be behind it. The J gene is TRBJ2-3, the V gene TRBV12-3 or TRBV12-4; 11 bases align to TRBD2. The CDR3 is made up of 14 amino acids. In DNA, the CDR3 is TGTGCCAGCAGCACTAGCGGGGGCACAGATGCGCAATATTTT. It codes for CASSTSGGTDAQYF.

This clonotype was picked up a small number of times. The chain has TRBV2 and TRBJ2-5, with 7 nucleotides matching TRBD2. CDR1 is SNHLY, CDR2 FYNNEI, per germline. Trimming at V came to 0 bases and at J to 6 bases, leaving 10 bases not matched to a gene. This CDR3 has 16 residues. CDR3 amino acids: CASSEARAGLGKTQYF. The CDR3 DNA follows: TGTGCCAGCAGTGAAGCGCGAGCGGGACTGGGGAAGACCCAGTACTTC.

This clonotype came up a few times. The chain has TRBV27 and TRBJ1-2; the D is unclear. With 6 bases removed from V and 3 bases from J, the gap between germline ends came to 11 bases. Per the germline V gene, CDR1 is MNHEY and CDR2 is SMNVEV (reference sequence). The CDR3 covers 13 residues. The CDR3 spells CASRADVYYGYTF. The CDR3 DNA follows: TGTGCCAGCAGGGCGGACGTCTACTATGGCTACACCTTC.

In this sample, this clonotype turned up many times. The V gene is TRBV5-1, the J gene TRBJ2-5; TRBD2 might be the D (6 bases). The V gene's germline CDR1 is SGHRS and CDR2 YFSETQ. V was shortened by 1 base and J by 0 bases, with 10 bases between the two germline ends. There are 15 residues in the CDR3. The chain's CDR3 is CASSLPGRYQETQYF. CDR3 DNA sequence: TGCGCCAGCAGCTTGCCGGGGAGGTACCAAGAGACCCAGTACTTC.

The chain employs TRBV9 and TRBJ1-2; unclear D gene. Germline V lookup: CDR1 SGDLS, CDR2 YYNGEE. The CDR3 totals 17 residues. The V end was cut by 3 bases, the J end by 4 bases, with 22 bases between. The CDR3 nucleotides are TGTGCCAGCAGCGCTTACCCCGGCCTCCAAACCTCCTATGGCTACACCTTC. Amino acid sequence: CASSAYPGLQTSYGYTF. Supplemented by reference TRBV9 and TRBJ1-2, the full variable domain reads DSGVTQTPKHLITATGQRVTLRCSPRSGDLSVYWYQQSLDQGLQFLIQYYNGEERAKGNILERFSAQQFPDLHSELNLSSLELGDSALYFCASSAYPGLQTSYGYTFGSGTRLTVV.

The chain combines TRBV7-2 with TRBJ2-1; D unclear. This CDR3 spans 13 amino acids. Between the trimmed V and J ends, which lost 2 bases and 6 bases, there was a span of 8 bases. Germline CDR1 and CDR2: SGHTA and FQGNSA. CDR3 residues: CASSLHTVNEQFF. In DNA form, the CDR3 reads TGTGCCAGCAGCTTACATACAGTCAATGAGCAGTTCTTC.

This clonotype showed up many times. This chain connects TRBV4-3 to TRBJ2-7; 10 positions agree with TRBD1. CDR1 is LGHNA, CDR2 YSLEER, per germline. The trim removed 2 bases at V and 5 bases at J, leaving 3 bases unmatched. The CDR3 is 14 amino acids. The CDR3 spells CASSQSGQGDEQYF. CDR3 coding DNA: TGCGCCAGCAGCCAATCTGGACAGGGGGACGAGCAGTACTTC.

This clonotype was counted only a few times. The chain links TRBV20-1 to TRBJ2-1; D is ambiguous. V was trimmed by 5 bases and J by 5 bases, leaving 7 bases between them. This CDR3 comprises 11 residues. The germline V gene has CDR1 DFQATT and CDR2 SNEGSKA (reference sequence). CDR3 amino acids: CSAEENNEQFF. The CDR3 DNA is TGCAGTGCTGAGGAGAACAATGAGCAGTTCTTC.

The chain employs TRBV7-2 and TRBJ1-1, with TRBD1 identical over 9 bases. V was pared by 6 bases and J by 2 bases, with 7 bases of the junction left unmatched. CDR1 is SGHTA, CDR2 FQGNSA, per germline. The CDR3 totals 15 residues. As DNA, the CDR3 is TGTGCCAGCAGACGGAGGACAGGGGACAACACTGAAGCTTTCTTT. It encodes CASRRRTGDNTEAFF.

This clonotype has only a few counts. The V call is TRBV20-1, the J call TRBJ2-7; D unclear. With 0 bases removed from V and 4 bases from J, the gap between germline ends came to 4 bases. The germline CDR1 and CDR2 sequences are DFQATT and SNEGSKA (reference sequence). The CDR3 sequence is 11 residues long. CDR3 coding DNA: TGCAGTGCTAGAGATTGGTACGAGCAGTACTTC. It codes for CSARDWYEQYF.

The chain couples TRBV7-6 to TRBJ2-2; 7 bases are a match to TRBD2. CDR1 is SGHVS and CDR2 is FNYEAQ in the germline V gene. The CDR3 has 17 amino acids. V gave up 5 bases and J gave up 4 bases; unmatched junction bases: 13. For the CDR3, the DNA is TGTGCCAGCAGCCCGAGGTGGGGGGGGTCCCCCACCGGGGAGCTGTTTTTT. The encoded protein is CASSPRWGGSPTGELFF.

The chain links TRBV20-1 to TRBJ2-3; 11 positions match TRBD2. This CDR3 has 14 residues. Germline V gives CDR1 DFQATT, CDR2 SNEGSKA (reference sequence). Losses at the gene ends were 6 bases for V and 5 bases for J; bases not matched to a gene: 7. As DNA, the CDR3 is TGCAGTGCCATAATTCTAGCGGGAGGAGATACGCAGTATTTT. This gives the protein CSAIILAGGDTQYF.

The chain carries TRBV4-1 and TRBJ2-1; 12 bases align to TRBD2. The CDR3 extends over 17 amino acids. Losses at the gene ends were 4 bases for V and 5 bases for J; bases not matched to a gene: 9. Germline assignment: CDR1 MGHRA and CDR2 YSYEKL. The chain's CDR3 is CASSLPTSGGTNNEQFF. In DNA form, the CDR3 reads TGCGCCAGCAGCCTACCTACTAGCGGGGGGACCAACAATGAGCAGTTCTTC.

This clonotype was counted between two and nine times. A far larger clone is a single base away, which makes a read error likely. The rearrangement joins TRBV6-2 or TRBV6-3 to TRBJ2-7, with D hard to call. Germline CDR1 and CDR2: MNHEY and SVGEGT. V dropped 4 bases and J dropped 6 bases, with 7 bases sitting between them. The CDR3 totals 11 residues. This CDR3 is CASSSPSEQYF. The CDR3 region has the DNA TGTGCCAGCAGTTCCCCCTCCGAGCAGTACTTC.

At least ten counts were recorded for this clonotype. The chain carries TRBV20-1 and TRBJ2-6; 7 bases are shared with TRBD1. The length of the CDR3 is 18 residues. Germline assignment: CDR1 DFQATT and CDR2 SNEGSKA (reference sequence). The V and J ends lost 1 base and 0 bases, in that order; junction bases with no gene match: 9. The CDR3 reads CSARVRGGPSSGANVLTF. The CDR3 DNA is TGCAGTGCTAGAGTAAGAGGGGGCCCGTCCTCTGGGGCCAACGTCCTGACTTTC.

The table lists this clonotype with a few counts. The chain has TRBV6-5 and TRBJ1-2, with D maybe TRBD1 (5 bases). Germline V gene sequence: CDR1 MNHEY, CDR2 SVGAGI. The V end lost 0 bases, the J end lost 6 bases, and 14 bases lay between the germline ends. The CDR3 is made up of 15 amino acids. The CDR3 here is CASSYSGRVVDGYTF. CDR3 DNA sequence: TGTGCCAGCAGTTACTCGGGCAGGGTCGTTGATGGCTACACCTTC.

V gene TRBV29-1 combines with J gene TRBJ1-1; D is perhaps TRBD1 (5 bases). The CDR3 consists of 14 residues. Germline V gene lookup returns CDR1 SQVTM and CDR2 ANQGSEA. V was trimmed by 6 bases and J by 8 bases, leaving 22 bases between them. CDR3 bases: TGCAGCGTGGCTAAGGGGTCTTCCCGGAGGGAAGCTTTCTTT. The encoded protein is CSVAKGSSRREAFF.

The chain couples TRBV20-1 to TRBJ2-3, with D uncertain. The length of the CDR3 is 13 residues. Germline V gene sequence: CDR1 DFQATT, CDR2 SNEGSKA (reference sequence). Trimming cost V 0 bases and J 4 bases, with 8 bases left between them. CDR3 in amino acids: CSARDPQPDTQYF. As DNA, the CDR3 is TGCAGTGCTAGAGATCCCCAGCCAGATACGCAGTATTTT.

In its sample, this clonotype was seen many times. This rearrangement joins TRBV2 to TRBJ2-1, with TRBD1 matching over 10 bases. CDR3 size: 13 residues. Germline V gene sequence: CDR1 SNHLY, CDR2 FYNNEI. With 9 bases clipped from V and 7 bases from J, the junction kept 6 bases outside the gene matches. As DNA, the CDR3 is TGTGCCAGTGGGGGACAGGGGACAAATGAGCAGTTCTTC. Amino acids: CASGGQGTNEQFF.

Points on this clonotype: The junction does not match germline at one end; this may be a read error. This chain connects TRBV20-1 to TRBJ2-1; TRBD2 might be the D (5 bases). Germline CDR1 reads DFQATT; CDR2 reads SNEGSKA (reference sequence). CDR3 size: 20 residues. Written as DNA, the CDR3 is TGCAGTACTAGAGCTATACTCGCCGCCCGAGAGGCAAGCTCCTACAATGAGCAGTTCTTC. Amino acids: CSTRAILAAREASSYNEQFF.

This sequence joins TRBV11-2 and TRBJ2-1, with a weak D call TRBD1 (6 bases). The CDR3 runs to 14 residues. Deletions cut 3 bases from V and 9 bases from J, with 15 bases between. Germline V gene lookup returns CDR1 SGHAT and CDR2 FQNNGV. The chain's CDR3 is CASSLERSDSEQFF. The DNA for the CDR3 is TGTGCCAGCAGCTTGGAGCGGTCGGACAGTGAGCAGTTCTTC.

The rearrangement uses TRBV14 and TRBJ1-2, with TRBD1 matching 7 bases. This CDR3 is 13 amino acids long. Germline values: CDR1 SGHDN, CDR2 FVKESK. V dropped 6 bases and J dropped 2; count of bases not matched to a gene: 3. CDR3 sequence (DNA): TGTGCCAGCAGGCAGACAGGGAACTATGGCTACACCTTC. Its translation: CASRQTGNYGYTF.

The chain recombines TRBV20-1 with TRBJ1-3, with 8 positions matching TRBD1. This CDR3 spans 14 amino acids. The germline gives CDR1 DFQATT, CDR2 SNEGSKA (reference sequence). V dropped 5 bases and J dropped 0; count of bases not matched to a gene: 3. The CDR3 DNA is TGCAGTGCTTGGACAGGGCGCTCTGGAAACACCATATATTTT. Amino acids: CSAWTGRSGNTIYF.

This clonotype was seen ten or more times. CDR3 amino acids: CASSWAGSSIRNEQFF. For the CDR3, the DNA is TGTGCCAGCAGCTGGGCTGGTTCTAGTATTCGGAATGAGCAGTTCTTC. V and J are TRBV7-6 and TRBJ2-1; D is uncertain. The CDR3 spans 16 residues. The V and J ends lost 4 bases and 7 bases respectively, with 20 bases between them. Per the germline V gene, CDR1 is SGHVS and CDR2 is FNYEAQ. Combining the CDR3 with reference TRBV7-6 and TRBJ2-1 gives the whole variable domain GAGVSQSPRYKVTKRGQDVALRCDPISGHVSLYWYRQALGQGPEFLTYFNYEAQQDKSGLPNDRFSAERPEGSISTLTIQRTEQRDSAMYRCASSWAGSSIRNEQFFGPGTRLTVL.

The V and J genes are TRBV4-3 and TRBJ1-5; unclear D gene. The length of the CDR3 is 14 residues. The ends were cut back, 4 bases at V and 7 bases at J, with 14 bases in the middle. CDR1 and CDR2 (germline): LGHNA, YSLEER. The CDR3: CASSLDLRGQPQHF. The CDR3 DNA reads TGCGCCAGCAGCCTCGACCTACGGGGACAGCCCCAGCATTTT.